The present TCR beta chain was sequenced within a study of blood T cell repertoires in COVID-19 (dated by TCRdb to 2019 to 2021). With respect to the entire study: Samples from collaborators originated in the United States, Italy and Spain and spanned both the acute and convalescent phases of COVID-19. The sample metadata nearly always contained a de-identified subject ID, COVID-19 status, age in years and sex. The repertoires were released in a freely available public database intended as a resource for research on the immune response to SARS-CoV-2. Subjects who had been exposed to COVID-19, were actively infected with it, or had recovered from it provided the deeply sampled blood TCRbeta repertoires that made up the dataset. Samples were obtained from the ongoing ImmuneRACE study (first 160 participants) and from over a thousand subjects provided by 6 global collaborators. The material from the prospective study consisted of cDNA or gDNA derived from T cells, B-cell-depleted T cells, or PBMCs. HLA class I and class II types, where available, came from metadata supplied by the sample provider rather than from assay-based typing. What the authors observed across the whole study: Clinical and demographic metadata were provided uncurated, with the amount varying by source and participant.

Deletion took 3 bases off V and 1 base off J, with a span of 14 bases between the germline ends. The germline V gene sets CDR1 to SGHRS and CDR2 to YFSETQ. The CDR3 spans 15 residues, from the cysteine through the phenylalanine. Only the CDR3 portion is preserved as DNA: 45 bases, with reading frame beginning at the first base. In Seattle, one collaborating source enrolled patients while the infection was active and tracked those patients longitudinally over the course of disease. The collaborating institutions used their own protocols to collect whole blood in K2EDTA tubes. For TCRbeta analysis, collaborators shipped samples as frozen whole blood, isolated PBMCs, or DNA extracted from either of those sample types. The immunoSEQ Assay, a bias-controlled multiplex PCR, was used to amplify TCRbeta CDR3 regions from genomic DNA. Processing in the source paper ran as follows. Nucleated cell counts per sample were estimated from amplification of reference gene primers within the assay. To quantify the absolute abundance of each unique TCRbeta CDR3 rearrangement, sequence reads were collapsed and filtered. For each sample, productive Simpson clonality was calculated as the square root of Simpson's diversity index across productive rearrangements. What TCRdb holds here is the immuneACCESS table cut down to in-frame rearrangements. Part of the clones is not present; checked against another copy, under half of the missing clones reflect an unresolved V gene, and the others are unexplained. V and J calls and clone size are given by that table; D and trimming were obtained from the DNA. For this sample there are 200,000 to 300,000 clones; 81% appear just once. The leading ten clones occupy 7.5% of the sample.

As regards this clone: Its antigen target is currently unknown. Base qualities are missing; no much larger clone stands one base away.

The sequence links TRBV5-1 to TRBJ2-7; the D gene is perhaps TRBD1, from 5 matching bases. The sequenced material came from peripheral blood. The sequence came from a woman older than 75 with COVID-19, enrolled during active disease. The DNA reads as follows: TGCGCCAGCAGCTCAACAGGACCAACGTCCTACGAGCAGTACTTC. Its protein reads: CASSSTGPTSYEQYF. Here the CDR3 is joined to the reference TRBV5-1 and TRBJ2-7 genes, and the full variable domain is: KAGVTQTPRYLIKTRGQQVTLSCSPISGHRSVSWYQQTPGQGLQFLFEYFSETQRNKGNFPGRFSGRQFSNSRSEMNVSTLELGDSALYLCASSSTGPTSYEQYFGPGTRLTVT.